Each of the 18 T cell receptor beta chains below was sequenced from the same sample in a study of blood T cells in healthy people across ages. Using a J-beta primer mix together with a sample-barcoded 5' primer, a second PCR was run for roughly 6 to 11 cycles. TCRdb re-called the 5' RACE reads with MiXCR, one entry per CDR3 protein. The sample includes 1.4 million or so distinct CDR3 sequences, about 42% of them seen just once. Sequencing used blood. The receptor source for this set is a woman younger than 30 in good health.

The chain carries TRBV7-9 and TRBJ2-7; D not resolved. V lost 5 bases and J lost 7, with 15 bases in between. From germline, CDR1 is SEHNR and CDR2 FQNEAQ (reference sequence). The CDR3 contains 13 residues. CDR3 protein: CASSPANFNEQYF. In DNA form, the CDR3 reads TGTGCCAGCAGCCCCGCTAACTTCAATGAGCAGTACTTC.

About this clonotype: The junction departs from germline at one end; a sequencing error may be responsible. The chain couples TRBV6-6 to TRBJ1-1; D ambiguous. CDR1 is MNHNY, CDR2 SVGAGI, per germline (reference sequence). The CDR3 sequence is 14 residues long. This CDR3 is CASSIASMNTEAFF. Here the CDR3 DNA reads TGTGCCAGCAGTATTGCCAGCATGAACACTGAGGCTTTCTTT.

The chain recombines TRBV28 with TRBJ2-1; D ambiguous. The end of the DNA fits TRBJ2-7 better, so the J call may be wrong. CDR3 length: 13 residues. Germline lookup yields CDR1 MDHEN and CDR2 SYDVKM. CDR3 sequence reads: CASLKSSYNEQYF. CDR3 nucleotides: TGTGCCAGCCTGAAGAGCTCCTACAATGAGCAGTACTTC.

This rearrangement joins TRBV20-1 to TRBJ2-3, with D perhaps matching TRBD1 (8 bases). This CDR3 region has 17 residues. Germline V lookup: CDR1 DFQATT, CDR2 SNEGSKA (reference sequence). V shed 3 bases and J shed 2 bases, with 21 bases lying between them. CDR3 bases: TGCAGTGCTAGTACCTCACAGGGGGGGCTCATCACAGATACGCAGTATTTT. Residues: CSASTSQGGLITDTQYF.

This clonotype has more than one count but fewer than ten. V is TRBV12-3 or TRBV12-4 and J is TRBJ2-1; the D call may be TRBD1 or TRBD2 (5 bases each). This CDR3 is built from 15 residues. V lost 5 bases and J 0 bases, leaving 11 bases between the germline ends. CDR3 residues: CASSRRDGSYNEQFF. The DNA of the CDR3 is TGTGCCAGCAGTCGCCGGGACGGCTCCTACAATGAGCAGTTCTTC.

The genes are TRBV6-2 or TRBV6-3 and TRBJ2-1; D is perhaps TRBD1 (5 bases). The CDR3 contains 13 residues. Per germline, CDR1 MNHEY and CDR2 SVGEGT. With 7 bases removed from V and 10 bases from J, the gap between germline ends came to 17 bases. The CDR3 sequence is CASTPWEGAEQFF. In nucleotides, the CDR3 is TGTGCCAGCACCCCGTGGGAAGGGGCCGAGCAGTTCTTC.

The chain links TRBV4-3 to TRBJ1-4, with 8 bases identical to TRBD1. Germline V CDR1 and CDR2: LGHNA, YSLEER. The CDR3 has 15 residues. The V gene end was trimmed by 1 base and the J gene end by 5 bases; junction bases not matched to a gene: 3. CDR3 amino acids: CASSQGTGRNEKLFF. The CDR3 DNA is TGCGCCAGCAGCCAAGGGACAGGGAGGAATGAAAAACTGTTTTTT.

For the CDR3, the DNA is TGCAGTGCTAAACTAGCGGGAGTTACAAATACGCAGTATTTT. This encodes CSAKLAGVTNTQYF. The gene calls are TRBV20-1 and TRBJ2-3; 11 nucleotides agree with TRBD2. Germline V gene sequence: CDR1 DFQATT, CDR2 SNEGSKA (reference sequence). This CDR3 contains 14 residues. Germline trimming cut 4 bases from V and 7 bases from J; bases unmatched to any gene: 7.

This clonotype was recorded at least ten times. The J gene is TRBJ2-3, the V gene TRBV6-1; 7 bases fit TRBD2. V lost 7 bases and J lost 2; bases outside the gene matches: 6. There are 14 residues in the CDR3. Germline-derived CDR1 and CDR2 are MNHNS and SASEGT. CDR3 in DNA: TGTGCCAGCATCGAGCGGGACTTCACAGATACGCAGTATTTT. It codes for CASIERDFTDTQYF.

The chain joins TRBV20-1 to TRBJ2-5, with a tentative D call TRBD2 (6 bases). The CDR3 spans 13 residues. Germline V CDR1 and CDR2: DFQATT, SNEGSKA (reference sequence). The ends were cut back, 6 bases at V and 2 bases at J, with 13 bases in the middle. As DNA, the CDR3 is TGCAGTGCCCTAAGGGACTCGCAAGAGACCCAGTACTTC. As protein: CSALRDSQETQYF.

This clonotype was observed at least ten times. This rearrangement joins TRBV20-1 to TRBJ2-7, with a possible D match to TRBD1 (6 bases). The CDR3 loop spans 14 amino acids. Germline-derived CDR1 and CDR2 are DFQATT and SNEGSKA (reference sequence). Trimming stripped 3 bases from V and 3 bases from J, with 15 bases between. CDR3 nucleotide sequence: TGCAGTGCTAGGAGTGGGGGCAGGAGCTACGAGCAGTACTTC. As protein: CSARSGGRSYEQYF.

The gene calls are TRBV4-3 and TRBJ2-7; 8 bases are a match to TRBD2. The V and J ends lost 0 bases and 0 bases, in that order; junction bases with no gene match: 7. The CDR3 has 17 amino acids. Germline CDR1 and CDR2: LGHNA and YSLEER. This CDR3 reads CASSQDVGAGASYEQYF. The CDR3 DNA reads TGCGCCAGCAGCCAAGATGTAGGAGCGGGGGCCTCCTACGAGCAGTACTTC.

This clonotype was detected a few times. The rearrangement links TRBV7-2 to TRBJ2-3; the match to TRBD2 covers 12 bases. The CDR3 has 15 residues. V was pared by 5 bases and J by 6 bases, with 6 bases of the junction left unmatched. Germline V gene data show CDR1 as SGHTA and CDR2 as FQGNSA. Here the CDR3 DNA reads TGTGCCAGCAGCGCGACTAGCGGGAGATTTGATACGCAGTATTTT. Encoded protein: CASSATSGRFDTQYF. The full variable domain, its missing parts supplied by reference TRBV7-2 and TRBJ2-3, is GAGVSQSPSNKVTEKGKDVELRCDPISGHTALYWYRQSLGQGLEFLIYFQGNSAPDKSGLPSDRFSAERTGGSVSTLTIQRTQQEDSAVYLCASSATSGRFDTQYFGPGTRLTVL.

The rearrangement joins TRBV20-1 to TRBJ1-2, with D unresolved. V lost 0 bases, J lost 6 bases, and 11 bases lay in between. Germline CDR1 is DFQATT and CDR2 is SNEGSKA (reference sequence). The CDR3 is made up of 13 amino acids. The CDR3, as DNA: TGCAGTGCTAGAGACGGACCCTACGATGGCTACACCTTC. Translated: CSARDGPYDGYTF.

The chain combines TRBV2 with TRBJ1-5; 7 bases are a match to TRBD1. CDR3 size: 13 residues. The germline V gene encodes CDR1 SNHLY and CDR2 FYNNEI. With V trimmed by 6 bases and J by 5 bases, 4 bases remained unmatched. Here the CDR3 reads CASRSGTDQPQHF. In DNA, the CDR3 is TGTGCCAGCAGATCCGGGACAGATCAGCCCCAGCATTTT.

This sequence joins TRBV7-9 and TRBJ1-2, with TRBD1 identical over 12 bases. The CDR3 runs 14 residues. The germline V gene has CDR1 SEHNR and CDR2 FQNEAQ (reference sequence). V lost 5 bases, J lost 13 bases, and 11 bases stayed unmatched. The CDR3 region is CASSAQGQGARITF. CDR3 coding DNA: TGTGCCAGCAGCGCTCAGGGACAGGGGGCGCGAATCACCTTC.

The V and J genes are TRBV7-9 and TRBJ1-1, with 8 nucleotides matching TRBD1. This CDR3 comprises 14 residues. V shed 3 bases and J 6 bases; nucleotides not matched to a gene: 6. Germline-derived CDR1 and CDR2 are SEHNR and FQNEAQ (reference sequence). CDR3 loop: CASSFNQGASEAFF. CDR3 coding DNA: TGTGCCAGCAGCTTTAATCAGGGGGCCTCTGAAGCTTTCTTT.

The chain has TRBV7-9 and TRBJ1-2, with D maybe TRBD1 (5 bases). This CDR3 is built from 14 residues. Trimming pared 5 bases from V and 7 bases from J, leaving 17 bases between. CDR1 is SEHNR, CDR2 FQNEAQ, per germline (reference sequence). CDR3 residues: CASSERGPWGGYTF. CDR3 bases: TGTGCCAGCAGCGAGAGGGGACCCTGGGGTGGCTACACCTTC.